The rows below give T cell receptor beta chains drawn from one sample of a study of T cells in Graves' hyperthyroidism and ophthalmopathy. One entry per CDR3 protein results from TCRdb running MiXCR on the multiplex PCR reads. The sample yields 530,000 or so distinct CDR3 sequences, roughly 46% seen once. Sample: peripheral blood or thyroid tissue (not recorded which). These receptors all come from a woman between 18 and 29 years old with Graves' hyperthyroidism. CDR3s include the opening cysteine and the closing phenylalanine or tryptophan. A D gene is named only where the DNA matches it firmly. Rows may omit the clone size; those that give it use once, few, many or a size class.

>-|TRBV7-6|-|TRBJ2-7
CASSGSAGEQYF
TGTGCCAGCAGCGGGAGTGCAGGCGAGCAGTACTTC
>TRBD1|TRBV20-1|-|TRBJ2-7
CSARAAGGYEQYF
TGCAGTGCTAGGGCGGCAGGGGGCTACGAGCAGTACTTC
>TRBD1|TRBV5-1|-|TRBJ2-7
CASRLGQVGEQYF
TGCGCCAGCAGACTCGGACAGGTTGGCGAGCAGTACTTC
>TRBD1|TRBV10-3|once|TRBJ2-5
CAISAREWTGETQYF
TGTGCCATCAGTGCTAGAGAGTGGACAGGGGAGACCCAGTACTTC
>-|TRBV7-6|-|TRBJ1-5
CASSLMLGQPQHF
TGTGCCAGCAGCTTGATGTTGGGTCAGCCCCAGCATTTT
>-|TRBV12-3/TRBV12-4|few|TRBJ1-3
CASSFRSTIPYEYFASTIYF
TGTGCCAGCAGTTTTCGAAGCACGATACCTTACGAGTACTTCGCGAGCACCATATATTTT
>TRBD2|TRBV11-2|many|TRBJ2-7
CASSSGVAGAEQYF
TGTGCCAGCAGCTCCGGGGTAGCGGGAGCCGAGCAGTACTTC
>-|TRBV6-5|-|TRBJ2-6
CASSFGLGSTEAF
-
>-|TRBV7-9|many|TRBJ1-1
CASSWGGDTEAFF
TGTGCCAGCAGCTGGGGTGGTGACACTGAAGCTTTCTTT
>-|TRBV5-1|-|TRBJ2-7
CASSALTGTRNYEQYF
TGCGCCAGCAGCGCCCTAACCGGGACACGCAACTACGAGCAGTACTTC
>-|TRBV29-1|once|TRBJ1-5
CSSGRHNQPQHF
TGCAGCTCTGGACGGCACAATCAGCCCCAGCATTTT
>-|TRBV2|many|TRBJ1-2
CAGVGGFRYGYTF
TGTGCCGGTGTGGGAGGGTTCCGCTATGGCTACACCTTC
>TRBD1|TRBV2|many|TRBJ1-5
CASREDRDARQPRHF
TGTGCCAGCAGGGAAGACAGGGATGCGCGTCAGCCCCGGCATTTT
>-|TRBV20-1|many|TRBJ2-7
CSATHSGPGYEQYF
TGCAGTGCTACGCACTCGGGGCCTGGCTACGAGCAGTACTTC
>-|TRBV7-6|-|TRBJ2-1
CASSLRRDGNEQFF
TGTGCCAGCAGCTTAAGACGGGATGGAAATGAGCAGTTCTTC
>TRBD1|TRBV24-1|few|TRBJ2-2
CATSDFGTGMAGELFF
TGTGCCACCAGTGATTTTGGGACAGGGATGGCCGGGGAGCTGTTTTTT
>TRBD1|TRBV29-1|-|TRBJ1-6
CSSGQGHNSPLHF
TGCAGCTCGGGACAGGGGCATAATTCACCCCTCCACTTT
>TRBD2|TRBV18|-|TRBJ2-7
CASSRPGLAGGPREQYF
TGTGCCAGCTCACGGCCGGGACTAGCGGGAGGGCCTCGCGAGCAGTACTTC
>TRBD2|TRBV15|-|TRBJ2-7
CATSSQGLAGAEQYF
TGTGCCACCAGCAGCCAAGGACTAGCGGGAGCCGAGCAGTACTTC
>-|TRBV20-1|-|TRBJ1-1
CSAMQGGAFF
TGCAGTGCTATGCAGGGAGGGGCTTTCTTT
>-|TRBV5-1|few|TRBJ2-5
CASSLRAGHVGGEAQYF
TGCGCCAGCAGCTTGAGGGCAGGGCACGTTGGAGGAGAGGCCCAGTACTTC
>TRBD1|TRBV24-1|-|TRBJ1-4
CATSETGFPYNEKLFF
TGTGCCACCAGTGAGACAGGGTTCCCCTACAATGAAAAACTGTTTTTT
>-|TRBV19|-|TRBJ2-5
CASSGREPSSNQPQYF
TGTGCCAGTAGTGGTCGGGAACCGTCCAGCAATCAGCCCCAGTACTTC
>-|TRBV19|many|TRBJ2-2
CASSTTENTGELFF
TGTGCCAGTAGTACGACCGAGAACACCGGGGAGCTGTTTTTT
>TRBD2|TRBV4-2|many|TRBJ2-7
CASSQSSGSGSYEQYF
TGTGCCAGCAGCCAAAGTAGCGGTAGCGGGAGCTACGAGCAGTACTTC
>-|TRBV12-3/TRBV12-4|-|TRBJ1-1
CASSHTSGDTEAFF
TGTGCCAGCAGCCATACTAGCGGGGACACTGAAGCTTTCTTT
>TRBD2|TRBV2|-|TRBJ2-1
CASSEPRGLAGEYNEQFF
TGTGCCAGCAGTGAGCCCCGGGGACTAGCGGGAGAGTACAATGAGCAGTTCTTC
>-|TRBV29-1|-|TRBJ1-1
CSTDGSGVNTEAFF
TGCAGCACCGACGGATCTGGAGTGAACACTGAAGCTTTCTTT
>-|TRBV2|-|TRBJ1-5
CASSAGTDSNQPQHF
TGTGCCAGCAGTGCCGGGACGGATAGCAATCAGCCCCAGCATTTT
>-|TRBV25-1|few|TRBJ2-1
CASSESITIDNEQFF
TGTGCCAGCAGTGAAAGTATTACAATAGACAATGAGCAGTTCTTC
>TRBD2|TRBV4-1|many|TRBJ2-5
CASSQGPSGRQETQYF
TGCGCCAGCAGCCAAGGGCCTAGCGGGAGACAAGAGACCCAGTACTTC
>TRBD2|TRBV6-1|many|TRBJ2-7
CASSLRLTSGRSEQYF
TGTGCCAGCAGTCTCCGCCTGACTAGCGGGAGGAGTGAGCAGTACTTC
>TRBD2|TRBV20-1|-|TRBJ2-7
CSAREASGAYEQYF
TGCAGTGCTAGAGAGGCTAGCGGGGCCTACGAGCAGTACTTC
>TRBD2|TRBV5-1|-|TRBJ2-1
CASSLDGGRGEQFF
TGCGCCAGCAGCTTGGATGGGGGGAGGGGTGAGCAGTTCTTC
>-|TRBV29-1|-|TRBJ2-5
CSGLGETQYF
TGCAGCGGGTTGGGAGAGACCCAGTACTTC
>-|TRBV7-9|-|TRBJ2-1
CASAPPVLQGGEQFF
TGTGCCAGCGCCCCGCCCGTCCTCCAGGGGGGTGAGCAGTTCTTC
>-|TRBV6-1|many|TRBJ1-5
CASSEGWVYQPQHF
TGTGCCAGCAGTGAAGGCTGGGTATATCAGCCCCAGCATTTT
>-|TRBV7-9|many|TRBJ1-3
CASSLKGAGNTIYF
TGTGCCAGCAGCTTGAAGGGGGCTGGAAACACCATATATTTT
>-|TRBV19|many|TRBJ1-1
CASTVTAMNTEAFF
TGTGCCAGTACAGTGACAGCGATGAACACTGAAGCTTTCTTT
>TRBD2|TRBV19|few|TRBJ2-5
CASKLAAPQETQYF
TGTGCCAGTAAACTAGCGGCACCCCAAGAGACCCAGTACTTC
>TRBD1|TRBV15|-|TRBJ2-7
CATSRDWTGESEQYF
TGTGCCACCAGCAGAGATTGGACAGGGGAAAGCGAGCAGTACTTC
>TRBD1|TRBV6-1|many|TRBJ1-2
CASGGQVGTGYTF
TGTGCCAGCGGAGGACAGGTTGGAACTGGCTACACCTTC
>-|TRBV5-1|many|TRBJ1-4
CASSWRRGDNEKLFF
TGCGCCAGCAGCTGGCGCAGGGGTGATAATGAAAAACTGTTTTTT
>-|TRBV15|many|TRBJ2-6
CATRPGHENSGANVLTF
TGTGCCACCAGACCGGGACACGAAAACTCTGGGGCCAACGTCCTGACTTTC
>-|TRBV5-4|-|TRBJ1-1
CASSLGVWTEAFF
TGTGCCAGCAGCTTGGGGGTGTGGACTGAAGCCTTCTTT
>TRBD1|TRBV7-9|many|TRBJ2-5
CASSSQGTKGTQYF
TGTGCCAGCAGCTCACAGGGGACGAAGGGGACCCAGTACTTC